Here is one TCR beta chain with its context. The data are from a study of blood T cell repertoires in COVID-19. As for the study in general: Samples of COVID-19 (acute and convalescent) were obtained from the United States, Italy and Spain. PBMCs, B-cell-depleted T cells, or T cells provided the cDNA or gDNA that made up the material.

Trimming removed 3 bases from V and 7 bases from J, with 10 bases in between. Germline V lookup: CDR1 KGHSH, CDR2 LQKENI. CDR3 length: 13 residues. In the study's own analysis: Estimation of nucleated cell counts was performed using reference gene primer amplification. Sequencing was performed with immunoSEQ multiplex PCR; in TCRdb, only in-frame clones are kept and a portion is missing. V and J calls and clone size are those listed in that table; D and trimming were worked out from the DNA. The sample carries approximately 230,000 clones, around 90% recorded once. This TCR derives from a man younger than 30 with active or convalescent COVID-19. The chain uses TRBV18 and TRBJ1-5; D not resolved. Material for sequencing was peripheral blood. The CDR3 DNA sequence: TGTGCCAGCTCACCGGACTGGCGACAGCCCCAGCATTTT. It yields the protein CASSPDWRQPQHF.